The rows below give T cell receptor beta chains drawn from one sample of a study of early stage breast cancer tumors. This table comes from immunoSEQ multiplex PCR, and its TCRdb copy is limited to in-frame clones, with some not included. The sample holds 25,000 to 35,000 clones, roughly 50% seen once. The sequenced sample consisted of breast tumor tissue. The source of these receptors is a person aged 50-59 years with breast cancer. The CDR3 runs from the conserved cysteine through the conserved F or W. A D gene is named only where the DNA matches it firmly. Rows give clone size only sometimes, using once, few, many, or a class for an expanded clone.

TRBJ2-7 TRBV19 15 TRBD2 NA CASRDPAGGSGEQYF TGTGCCAGTAGAGACCCAGCGGGAGGCTCGGGGGAGCAGTACTTC
TRBJ2-1 TRBV13 17 TRBD2 NA CASSLWTSGGSYNEQFF TGTGCCAGCAGCTTATGGACTAGCGGTGGCTCCTACAATGAGCAGTTCTTC
TRBJ1-1 TRBV4-2 14 TRBD1 NA CASSVGQGATEAFF TGTGCCAGCAGCGTGGGACAGGGCGCCACTGAAGCTTTCTTT
TRBJ1-1 TRBV7-9 13 NA NA CASSHGTSSEAFF TGTGCCAGCAGCCACGGGACTAGCTCTGAAGCTTTCTTT
TRBJ2-3 TRBV27 14 TRBD2 NA CASTRERSTDTQYF TGTGCCAGCACGCGGGAGAGGTCGACAGATACGCAGTATTTT
TRBJ2-1 TRBV27 15 TRBD1 NA CASVTGTGGYNEQFF TGTGCCAGCGTGACCGGGACAGGGGGCTACAATGAGCAGTTCTTC
TRBJ2-2 TRBV18 16 NA NA CASSYNSGPNTGELFF TGTGCCAGCTCATACAACAGCGGGCCGAACACCGGGGAGCTGTTTTTT
TRBJ1-3 TRBV6-1 13 NA NA CAGAEGAGNTIYF TGTGCCGGGGCCGAGGGGGCTGGAAACACCATATATTTT
TRBJ2-3 TRBV18 16 TRBD2 NA CASSLWTSGRPDTQYF TGTGCCAGCTCACTATGGACTAGCGGGAGACCCGATACGCAGTATTTT
TRBJ2-4 TRBV19 12 TRBD1 NA CAAGTGKNIQYF TGTGCCGCCGGGACAGGGAAAAACATTCAGTACTTC
TRBJ2-1 TRBV30 13 NA NA CVCNRKSYNEQFF TGTGTTTGTAACCGAAAGTCCTACAATGAGCAGTTCTTC
TRBJ2-7 TRBV10-2 16 NA once CASSGGAGSRRDEQYF TGCGCCAGCAGTGGGGGAGCAGGGAGTCGTCGGGACGAGCAGTACTTC
TRBJ2-1 TRBV21-1 14 NA NA CAIPQGRSYNEQFF TGTGCCATACCTCAGGGGAGGTCCTACAATGAGCAGTTCTTC
TRBJ2-1 TRBV27 14 NA NA CASSLGGVNNEQFF TGTGCCAGCAGTTTAGGGGGAGTCAACAATGAGCAGTTCTTC
TRBJ2-7 TRBV5-1 15 TRBD1 NA CASSHDGTGTYEQYF TGCGCCAGCAGCCATGATGGGACAGGGACCTACGAGCAGTACTTC
TRBJ1-2 TRBV27 13 NA NA CASSFRENYGYTF TGTGCCAGCAGTTTCCGGGAAAACTATGGCTACACCTTC
TRBJ1-1 TRBV7-2 13 NA NA CASSYNGATEAFF TGTGCCAGCAGCTACAATGGGGCCACTGAAGCTTTCTTT
TRBJ1-2 TRBV7-2 13 NA NA CASSMDVGRGYTF TGTGCCAGCAGCATGGATGTGGGGCGTGGCTACACCTTC
TRBJ1-2 TRBV27 14 NA NA CASSLTGLNYGYTF TGTGCCAGCAGTTTGACCGGGCTCAACTATGGCTACACCTTC
TRBJ2-7 TRBV10-3 12 NA NA CAISSNRYEQYF TGTGCCATCAGTTCGAATAGGTACGAGCAGTACTTC
TRBJ2-2 TRBV11-1 13 NA once CASSPQKTGELFF TGTGCCAGCAGCCCCCAGAAGACCGGGGAGCTGTTTTTT
TRBJ2-5 TRBV5-6 14 NA NA CARNSQGFQETQYF TGTGCCAGAAACTCCCAGGGGTTTCAAGAGACCCAGTACTTC
TRBJ1-3 TRBV7-2 14 NA NA CASSLVGTRNTIYF TGTGCCAGCAGCTTAGTGGGGACACGAAACACCATATATTTT
TRBJ2-3 TRBV5-1 15 NA NA CASSGRGQITDTQYF TGCGCCAGCAGCGGTAGAGGACAGATCACAGATACGCAGTATTTT
TRBJ2-7 TRBV7-3 15 TRBD2 NA CASSVLAGDSYEQYF TGTGCCAGCAGCGTCCTAGCGGGAGACTCCTACGAGCAGTACTTC
TRBJ2-7 TRBV2 16 TRBD2 NA CASRAPTSGASYEQYF TGTGCCAGCAGGGCCCCTACTAGCGGGGCCTCCTACGAGCAGTACTTC
TRBJ1-4 TRBV7-9 15 TRBD1 NA CASSPGQGANEKLFF TGTGCCAGCAGCCCCGGACAGGGGGCTAATGAAAAACTGTTTTTT
TRBJ2-7 TRBV4-1 17 TRBD1 NA CASSQDDHIQGWYEQYF TGCGCCAGCAGCCAAGATGACCACATACAGGGGTGGTACGAGCAGTACTTC
TRBJ2-3 TRBV6-1 11 NA NA CASTYTDTQYF TGTGCCAGCACTTACACAGATACGCAGTATTTT
TRBJ2-2 TRBV19 14 NA NA CASRDQQVTGELFF TGTGCCAGTAGGGATCAACAAGTCACCGGGGAGCTGTTTTTT
TRBJ2-4 TRBV6-1 13 NA NA CASSELLGNIQYF TGTGCCAGCAGTGAATTATTGGGAAACATTCAGTACTTC
TRBJ2-7 TRBV5-1 15 NA few CASSLGLRDSSEQYF TGCGCCAGCAGCTTAGGACTAAGGGACTCTTCCGAGCAGTACTTC
TRBJ2-7 TRBV28 15 TRBD1 NA CASSFSGTGTYEQYF TGTGCCAGCAGTTTCTCCGGGACAGGGACCTACGAGCAGTACTTC
TRBJ2-7 TRBV7-2 18 TRBD2 NA CASSLRGTSGRLLNEQYF TGTGCCAGCAGCCTCCGGGGGACTAGCGGGAGGCTCCTGAACGAGCAGTACTTC
TRBJ1-2 TRBV19 13 TRBD1 few CASTGQGFRGYTF TGTGCCAGCACCGGACAGGGTTTTCGGGGCTACACCTTC
TRBJ2-7 TRBV5-1 12 TRBD1 NA CASSDTGGTQYF TGCGCCAGCAGCGACACAGGGGGGACGCAGTACTTC
TRBJ1-1 TRBV11-2 11 NA NA CASSLKTEAFF TGTGCCAGCAGCTTGAAGACTGAAGCTTTCTTT
TRBJ2-5 TRBV19 14 TRBD1 NA CASSETGAQETQYF TGTGCCAGTAGTGAGACAGGGGCCCAAGAGACCCAGTACTTC
TRBJ2-4 TRBV29-1 15 TRBD1 many CSVVGQGARENIQYF TGCAGCGTTGTGGGACAGGGGGCGCGGGAAAACATTCAGTACTTC
TRBJ2-7 TRBV7-2 15 TRBD2 few CASSFTGGSGYEQYF TGTGCCAGCAGCTTCACGGGCGGGAGCGGTTACGAGCAGTACTTC
TRBJ1-1 TRBV5-4 15 TRBD1 NA CASSLGLDRGREAFF TGTGCCAGCAGCTTGGGCCTTGACAGGGGGCGGGAAGCTTTCTTT
TRBJ2-3 TRBV5-1 18 TRBD2 NA CASSLGVLAGGQADTQYF TGCGCCAGCAGCTTGGGAGTTCTAGCGGGAGGGCAGGCAGATACGCAGTATTTT
TRBJ1-4 TRBV19 19 TRBD1 NA CASSIDRWTGGSANEKLFF TGTGCCAGTAGTATAGATCGTTGGACAGGGGGCTCAGCTAATGAAAAACTGTTTTTT
TRBJ2-7 TRBV9 14 NA NA CASSVGGSNYEQYF TGTGCCAGCAGCGTAGGGGGCAGTAACTACGAGCAGTACTTC
TRBJ1-2 TRBV30 16 TRBD1 NA CAWQTYRRQGAVGYTF TGTGCCTGGCAGACATATCGGAGACAGGGGGCGGTTGGCTACACCTTC
TRBJ2-4 TRBV6-1 16 NA few CASSEVDTLAKNIQYF TGTGCCAGCAGTGAAGTTGACACTCTAGCCAAAAACATTCAGTACTTC
TRBJ1-5 TRBV19 14 TRBD1 few CASTSDRENQPQHF TGTGCCAGTACCTCCGACAGGGAAAATCAGCCCCAGCATTTT
TRBJ1-1 TRBV29-1 12 NA NA CSVAQGRSEAFF TGCAGCGTGGCACAGGGTAGGTCTGAAGCTTTCTTT
TRBJ2-6 TRBV19 18 TRBD1 NA CASNDPGQAFSGANVLTF TGTGCCAGTAATGATCCGGGACAGGCGTTCTCTGGGGCCAACGTCCTGACTTTC
TRBJ2-5 TRBV12-5 13 NA NA CASGLEGGETQYF TGTGCTAGTGGTTTGGAAGGGGGGGAGACCCAGTACTTC
TRBJ2-5 TRBV11-2 14 NA NA CASSPIGGPETQYF TGTGCCAGCAGCCCGATAGGGGGTCCAGAGACCCAGTACTTC
TRBJ2-4 TRBV6-5 15 TRBD1 NA CASTSTRQGKNIQYF TGTGCCAGCACCTCCACCCGACAGGGTAAAAACATTCAGTACTTC
TRBJ2-5 TRBV18 17 NA NA CASSRPNYPLDKETQYF TGTGCCAGCTCACGACCAAATTACCCCCTGGATAAAGAGACCCAGTACTTC